A single sample is the source of the 13 T cell receptor beta chains below, sequenced in a study of cytomegalovirus exposure and HLA in healthy donors. In the PCR, 60 Vbeta and 13 Jbeta primers were used. Clones were read by immunoSEQ multiplex PCR, and TCRdb kept only the in-frame ones, dropping some. The data show more than 110,000 clones, about 76% seen once. The sample consisted of PBMCs. Source of these receptors: a male donor in good health and CMV-seronegative.

This chain uses TRBV19 with TRBJ2-1; D might be TRBD1 (7 bases). The germline V gene has CDR1 LNHDA and CDR2 SQIVND (reference sequence). Trimming stripped 5 bases from V and 8 bases from J, with 16 bases between. This CDR3 comprises 14 residues. Here the CDR3 reads CASSRQGLSDEQFF. The CDR3 region has the DNA TGTGCCAGTAGTCGACAGGGACTCAGCGATGAGCAGTTCTTC.

For this clone: Likely a read error: the CDR3 ends without its conserved phenylalanine or tryptophan. As DNA, the CDR3 is TGTGCCAGCTCACCGTCGGGGGGGTCTCTTTACGAGCAGTACCTC. Amino acids: CASSPSGGSLYEQYL. J is TRBJ2-7 and V is TRBV18, with TRBD2 matching 8 bases. The germline CDR1 and CDR2 sequences are KGHSH and LQKENI. The CDR3 runs to 15 residues. V trimming: 3 bases; J trimming: 4 bases; junction bases outside the gene matches: 8.

The chain is built from TRBV27 and TRBJ1-5; 9 nucleotides line up with TRBD1. The CDR3 has 15 residues. The V gene end was trimmed by 6 bases and the J gene end by 4 bases; junction bases not matched to a gene: 7. The germline gives CDR1 MNHEY, CDR2 SMNVEV (reference sequence). CDR3 bases: TGTGCCAGCAGCCCAAGGGGACAGGGAAATCAGCCCCAGCATTTT. Protein product: CASSPRGQGNQPQHF.

This clone was detected a few times. The chain links TRBV10-3 to TRBJ2-5; 8 positions agree with TRBD1. The closer fit of TRBJ2-7 to the DNA end suggests the J call may be wrong. CDR3 length: 14 residues. Germline V gives CDR1 ENHRY, CDR2 SYGVKD. The CDR3 is CAISEFGTGYEQYF. The CDR3 DNA sequence: TGTGCCATCAGTGAGTTTGGGACAGGTTACGAGCAGTACTTC.

DNA for the CDR3: TGTGCCAGTAGCAGGATGAGAGAAAAACTGTTTTTT. Its protein is CASSRMREKLFF. The chain recombines TRBV19 with TRBJ1-4; unclear D gene. CDR3 size: 12 residues. The germline V and J ends were trimmed by 6 bases and 8 bases, with 10 bases remaining between them. Looked up from germline, CDR1 is LNHDA and CDR2 is SQIVND (reference sequence).

The rearrangement links TRBV29-1 to TRBJ2-5; D perhaps matches TRBD2 (6 bases). Germline CDR1 SQVTM, CDR2 ANQGSEA. CDR3 length: 13 residues. V lost 7 bases and J lost 2, with 14 bases in between. CDR3 in amino acids: CSERRRAQETQYF. The CDR3 DNA follows: TGCAGCGAGAGGAGGAGGGCTCAAGAGACCCAGTACTTC.

The chain employs TRBV11-3 and TRBJ2-7, with D perhaps TRBD2 (6 bases). This CDR3 spans 14 amino acids. Germline values: CDR1 SGHNT, CDR2 YENEEA. V lost 4 bases to trimming and J lost 6 bases, with 16 bases between them. The DNA of the CDR3 is TGTGCCAGCAGCTCCAGGGACTCTCAGAGCGAGCAGTACTTC. Protein product: CASSSRDSQSEQYF.

This rearrangement joins TRBV7-2 to TRBJ2-2; TRBD2 might be the D (5 bases). V was clipped by 5 bases and J by 4 bases, with 14 bases between them. The germline V gene has CDR1 SGHTA and CDR2 FQGNSA. The CDR3 sequence is 15 residues long. The CDR3 loop is CASSPDRRGTGELFF. The CDR3 coding sequence is TGTGCCAGCAGCCCTGACCGCCGGGGCACCGGGGAGCTGTTTTTT.

The genes are TRBV5-1 and TRBJ1-1; 7 bases agree with TRBD1. This CDR3 spans 14 amino acids. Germline V gene sequence: CDR1 SGHRS, CDR2 YFSETQ. The V segment lost 3 bases and the J segment 2 bases; nucleotides outside the gene matches: 4. CDR3 sequence: CASSWWTGNTEAFF. The DNA of the CDR3 is TGCGCCAGCAGCTGGTGGACAGGCAACACTGAAGCTTTCTTT.

The chain carries TRBV7-2 and TRBJ1-4, with D possibly matching TRBD1 (6 bases). Trimming took 5 bases from V and 8 from J, leaving 18 bases between them. CDR1 SGHTA and CDR2 FQGNSA come from the germline V gene. The CDR3 sequence is 15 residues long. CDR3 sequence reads: CASSPRTEVEEKLFF. The CDR3 bases are TGTGCCAGCAGCCCAAGGACAGAAGTCGAAGAAAAACTGTTTTTT.

The chain combines TRBV5-6 with TRBJ1-3, with unresolved D. Germline V gene sequence: CDR1 SGHDT, CDR2 YYEEEE. Trimming removed 2 bases from V and 0 bases from J, with 6 bases in between. The CDR3 runs to 14 residues. The CDR3 is CASSFPDSGNTIYF. In DNA, the CDR3 is TGTGCCAGCAGCTTCCCAGACTCTGGAAACACCATATATTTT. Using reference TRBV5-6 and TRBJ1-3 for the parts outside the CDR3, the full variable domain is DAGVTQSPTHLIKTRGQQVTLRCSPKSGHDTVSWYQQALGQGPQFIFQYYEEEERQRGNFPDRFSGHQFPNYSSELNVNALLLGDSALYLCASSFPDSGNTIYFGEGSWLTVV.

The CDR3 reads CASSLDGPFPFF. In DNA form, the CDR3 reads TGCGCCAGCAGCTTGGATGGGCCATTCCCGTTCTTC. The chain links TRBV5-1 to TRBJ2-1; D is uncertain. Germline V gene sequence: CDR1 SGHRS, CDR2 YFSETQ. This CDR3 is built from 12 residues. V lost 0 bases and J 15 bases, leaving 13 bases between the germline ends.

The J gene is TRBJ1-2, the V gene TRBV19; a possible D gene is TRBD1 (6 bases). V was pared by 4 bases and J by 3 bases, with 15 bases between. CDR1 and CDR2 (germline): LNHDA, SQIVND (reference sequence). The CDR3 extends over 15 amino acids. CDR3 region: CASSRPDRPYYGYTF. DNA for the CDR3: TGTGCCAGTAGTAGACCTGACAGGCCCTACTATGGCTACACCTTC.